This T cell receptor beta chain was retrieved from a study of metastatic and nonmetastatic thyroid tumors. About the study: Samples came from malignant and benign thyroid patients, and repertoires were compared across blood and tumor or nodule tissue. Study outcomes and limitations: Malignant thyroid tumors reportedly exceeded benign nodules significantly in TCR beta diversity, with the difference appearing in blood and tumor.

In this sample, this clone turned up many times. The antigen is undetermined. In the authors' methods: The study's classifier, a distant-metastasis tool for papillary thyroid cancer, was built using CDR3 differences across clinicopathological groups. TCRdb re-called the PCR reads via MiXCR. TCRdb's processing, not the authors' own work, is the source of the V and J calls. Here the sample spans 40,000 or so clones, around 26% being singletons. The V end lost 7 bases, the J end lost 0 bases, and 21 bases lay between the germline ends. Germline V gene sequence: CDR1 MDHEN, CDR2 SYDVKM. This CDR3 has 17 residues. Each patient came to thyroid surgery without any prior treatment (of any kind).

The clonotype was recovered from a female donor with papillary thyroid cancer or a benign thyroid nodule (not recorded which). Some clones in this sample may be carry-over from other donors' samples. The sample taken for sequencing was blood. The V and J genes are TRBV28 and TRBJ2-5; D remains unclear. The CDR3 sequence is CASNLRTASPNQETQYF. DNA for the CDR3: TGTGCCAGCAATCTAAGGACGGCGAGCCCGAACCAAGAGACCCAGTACTTC.